Shown below are 25 T cell receptor beta chains from a single sample sequenced in a study of T cell clones after liver transplantation. Profiling relied on immunoSEQ multiplex PCR, and the TCRdb table lists in-frame clones only, not all of them. Of over 90,000 clones listed, around 80% are singletons. The sequences come from CD4+ T cells from blood, collected around 4 years after liver transplant. Every receptor here comes from a human patient who received a liver transplant. Some T cells may be the graft donor's.

The CDR3: CASSVAGGNTIYF. For the CDR3, the DNA is TGTGCCAGCAGCGTAGCTGGGGGAAACACCATATATTTT. This chain links TRBV9 with TRBJ1-3; D is unresolved. The length of the CDR3 is 13 residues. CDR1 is SGDLS, CDR2 YYNGEE, per germline. V gave up 0 bases and J gave up 4 bases, with 5 bases separating them.

The V call is TRBV15, the J call TRBJ2-3; the match to TRBD2 covers 11 bases. The CDR3 is 20 amino acids. Trimming took 1 base from V and 3 from J; bases not matched to a gene: 15. From germline, CDR1 is LNHNV and CDR2 YYDKDF (reference sequence). This CDR3 reads CATSRVLAGVVSGRTDTQYF. The CDR3 DNA reads as TGTGCCACCAGCAGAGTACTAGCGGGGGTAGTATCGGGTAGGACAGATACGCAGTATTTT. Full variable domain (outside the CDR3, taken from reference TRBV15 and TRBJ2-3): DAMVIQNPRYQVTQFGKPVTLSCSQTLNHNVMYWYQQKSSQAPKLLFHYYDKDFNNEADTPDNFQSRRPNTSFCFLDIRSPGLGDTAMYLCATSRVLAGVVSGRTDTQYFGPGTRLTVL.

This chain uses TRBV19 with TRBJ2-7, with 8 positions matching TRBD2. This CDR3 is 17 amino acids long. Looked up from germline, CDR1 is LNHDA and CDR2 is SQIVND (reference sequence). The V segment lost 3 bases and the J segment 2 bases; nucleotides outside the gene matches: 12. The CDR3 bases are TGTGCCAGTAGTATGGGGCGTGGTAGCGGGATAACCTACGAGCAGTACTTC. Translated, it gives CASSMGRGSGITYEQYF.

The genes are TRBV28 and TRBJ2-1; 11 bases line up with TRBD2. The V gene's germline CDR1 is MDHEN and CDR2 SYDVKM. Losses at the gene ends were 5 bases for V and 7 bases for J; bases not matched to a gene: 4. CDR3 length equals 14 residues. The CDR3 protein is CASSTSGSSNEQFF. Written as DNA, the CDR3 is TGTGCCAGCAGTACTAGCGGGAGCAGTAATGAGCAGTTCTTC. Full variable domain (outside the CDR3, taken from reference TRBV28 and TRBJ2-1): DVKVTQSSRYLVKRTGEKVFLECVQDMDHENMFWYRQDPGLGLRLIYFSYDVKMKEKGDIPEGYSVSREKKERFSLILESASTNQTSMYLCASSTSGSSNEQFFGPGTRLTVL.

The chain couples TRBV18 to TRBJ2-5; D uncertain. Trimming pared 3 bases from V and 4 bases from J, leaving 12 bases between. Germline V CDR1 and CDR2: KGHSH, LQKENI. The CDR3 sequence is 14 residues long. The CDR3 bases are TGTGCCAGCTCACCCCCTCAGGTCCGAGAGACCCAGTACTTC. Translation gives CASSPPQVRETQYF.

In its sample, this clone was seen once. The rearrangement links TRBV4-2 to TRBJ1-6, with D uncertain. Between the trimmed V and J ends, which lost 1 base and 7 bases, there was a span of 17 bases. CDR1 and CDR2 from the germline V gene are LGHNA and YNFKEQ. CDR3 length equals 17 residues. CDR3 residues: CASSQVRSMGRNSPLHF. CDR3 bases: TGTGCCAGCAGCCAAGTTCGGTCGATGGGAAGGAATTCACCCCTCCACTTT.

This sequence joins TRBV9 and TRBJ1-2, with 8 bases identical to TRBD1. CDR3 size: 16 residues. Germline V gene sequence: CDR1 SGDLS, CDR2 YYNGEE. V shed 3 bases, J shed 6 bases, and the junction held 13 bases outside the gene matches. CDR3 amino acids: CASSAEPGGGGDGYTF. CDR3 in DNA: TGTGCCAGCAGCGCTGAACCAGGGGGCGGCGGGGATGGCTACACCTTC.

The V call is TRBV6-1, the J call TRBJ2-1, with D tentatively TRBD2 (6 bases). The germline gives CDR1 MNHNS, CDR2 SASEGT. V lost 9 bases and J lost 9, with 18 bases in between. The CDR3 sequence is 13 residues long. The CDR3: CASLREIGGEQFF. The CDR3 region has the DNA TGTGCCAGTCTCCGGGAGATAGGTGGTGAGCAGTTCTTC.

The chain joins TRBV7-8 to TRBJ2-3; D gene ambiguous. The CDR3 sequence is 11 residues long. Germline V lookup: CDR1 SGHVS, CDR2 FQNEAQ. With 2 bases removed from V and 6 bases from J, the gap between germline ends came to 3 bases. Written as DNA, the CDR3 is TGTGCCAGCAGCTTATGGGATACGCAGTATTTT. Its protein product is CASSLWDTQYF.

The chain has TRBV19 and TRBJ1-5, with TRBD1 as a possible D gene (6 bases). Germline V gene data show CDR1 as LNHDA and CDR2 as SQIVND (reference sequence). V lost 7 bases, J lost 1 base, and 17 bases lay in between. This CDR3 has 16 residues. CDR3 loop: CASTARGFRSNQPQHF. In DNA, the CDR3 is TGTGCCAGTACCGCGAGGGGGTTCCGGAGCAATCAGCCCCAGCATTTT.

This clone showed up just once. CDR3 sequence: CASSGALQTNYGYTF. The CDR3 nucleotides read TGCGCCAGCAGCGGGGCCCTACAGACTAACTATGGCTACACCTTC. The rearrangement joins TRBV5-1 to TRBJ1-2; possibly TRBD1 for D (5 bases). V was clipped by 4 bases and J by 0 bases, with 13 bases between them. Germline loops: CDR1 SGHRS, CDR2 YFSETQ. The CDR3 spans 15 residues.

The genes are TRBV9 and TRBJ1-1, with 7 bases lining up with TRBD1. CDR1 is SGDLS, CDR2 YYNGEE, per germline. This CDR3 contains 15 residues. After removal of 4 bases from V and 4 bases from J, the junction contained 10 bases not matched to a gene. CDR3 nucleotides: TGTGCCAGCAGCCTACTCCCCCGACAGGGCACTGAAGCTTTCTTT. This sequence encodes CASSLLPRQGTEAFF.

The chain employs TRBV5-6 and TRBJ1-1; 9 nucleotides agree with TRBD1. The CDR3 is made up of 16 amino acids. After removal of 4 bases from V and 3 bases from J, the junction contained 10 bases not matched to a gene. The V gene's germline CDR1 is SGHDT and CDR2 YYEEEE. CDR3 sequence reads: CASSQRTGAHDTEAFF. The CDR3 DNA follows: TGTGCCAGCAGCCAACGGACAGGGGCTCATGACACTGAAGCTTTCTTT.

V usage is TRBV19 and J usage is TRBJ2-3; 7 nucleotides match TRBD2. J was trimmed by 0 bases and V by 10 bases; bases with no gene match: 13. This CDR3 is built from 16 residues. Germline V gives CDR1 LNHDA, CDR2 SQIVND (reference sequence). The CDR3 region is CATQGAGTPSTDTQYF. The CDR3 nucleotides are TGTGCCACCCAGGGAGCGGGGACCCCTAGCACAGATACGCAGTATTTT.

This chain connects TRBV9 to TRBJ1-2; D uncertain. The CDR3 totals 14 residues. CDR1 and CDR2 from the germline V gene are SGDLS and YYNGEE. Trimming removed 0 bases at V and 3 bases at J, with 9 bases between. The CDR3 spells CASSVVGTDYGYTF. CDR3 DNA: TGTGCCAGCAGCGTAGTGGGAACGGACTATGGCTACACCTTC.

The rearrangement joins TRBV7-8 to TRBJ2-7, with 12 bases fitting TRBD2. The V segment lost 7 bases and the J segment 2 bases; nucleotides outside the gene matches: 6. The germline V gene encodes CDR1 SGHVS and CDR2 FQNEAQ. CDR3 length equals 15 residues. The CDR3 region is CASTIGLAGPYEQYF. Here the CDR3 DNA reads TGTGCCAGCACCATAGGACTAGCGGGACCCTACGAGCAGTACTTC.

This clone was counted only a few times. This rearrangement joins TRBV5-1 to TRBJ1-5; unclear D gene. The CDR3 loop spans 15 amino acids. Between the trimmed V and J ends, which lost 0 bases and 3 bases, there was a span of 10 bases. Germline V gene data show CDR1 as SGHRS and CDR2 as YFSETQ. This CDR3 reads CASSLDGVYNQPQHF. The CDR3 nucleotides read TGCGCCAGCAGCTTGGACGGTGTCTACAATCAGCCCCAGCATTTT.

This chain connects TRBV11-2 to TRBJ2-2; a possible D gene is TRBD1 (6 bases). Trimming removed 1 base at V and 1 base at J, with 10 bases between. Looked up from germline, CDR1 is SGHAT and CDR2 is FQNNGV. CDR3 length: 16 residues. CDR3 sequence reads: CASSLGYRENTGELFF. The CDR3 DNA sequence: TGTGCCAGCAGCTTAGGTTACAGGGAGAACACCGGGGAGCTGTTTTTT.

The chain employs TRBV19 and TRBJ2-3; 9 bases match TRBD2. J was trimmed by 2 bases and V by 1 base; bases with no gene match: 4. CDR3 length equals 16 residues. Germline values: CDR1 LNHDA, CDR2 SQIVND (reference sequence). The chain's CDR3 is CASSIGSSGNTDTQYF. In DNA form, the CDR3 reads TGTGCCAGTAGTATAGGCTCTAGCGGGAACACAGATACGCAGTATTTT.

The genes are TRBV7-3 and TRBJ2-3, with no clear D. V lost 4 bases to trimming and J lost 1 base, with 15 bases between them. The CDR3 spans 16 residues. Germline CDR1 reads SGHTA; CDR2 reads FQGTGA. CDR3 in DNA: TGTGCCAGCAGCTCCCGTCCGGGTGGGGGCACAGATACGCAGTATTTT. It yields the protein CASSSRPGGGTDTQYF.

J is TRBJ1-2 and V is TRBV19; 7 nucleotides match TRBD1. Looked up from germline, CDR1 is LNHDA and CDR2 is SQIVND (reference sequence). Trimming cost V 6 bases and J 2 bases; bases outside gene matches: 6. The length of the CDR3 is 14 residues. The CDR3 sequence: CASRTSGGNYGYTF. CDR3 coding DNA: TGTGCCAGTAGGACCTCAGGGGGGAACTATGGCTACACCTTC.

The rearrangement links TRBV18 to TRBJ1-1; D uncertain. The CDR3 is 14 residues long. CDR1 and CDR2 from the germline V gene are KGHSH and LQKENI. Trimming removed 6 bases from V and 4 bases from J, with 15 bases in between. CDR3 in amino acids: CASSLKTYGTEAFF. The CDR3 DNA reads TGTGCCAGCTCCCTAAAAACCTACGGCACTGAAGCTTTCTTT.

This clone occurred once. The genes are TRBV6-1 and TRBJ1-1; 7 positions match TRBD1. The CDR3 is 13 amino acids. The J segment lost 2 bases and the V segment lost 9 bases, leaving 6 bases of the junction unmatched. The germline CDR1 and CDR2 sequences are MNHNS and SASEGT. The CDR3 loop reads CASAYRGNTEAFF. The CDR3 region has the DNA TGTGCCAGTGCCTACAGGGGAAACACTGAAGCTTTCTTT.

This sequence joins TRBV4-3 and TRBJ1-1; perhaps TRBD1 as D (5 bases). V lost 0 bases, J lost 4 bases, and 18 bases lay in between. The CDR3 length is 17 residues. Germline loops: CDR1 LGHNA, CDR2 YSLEER. The CDR3 DNA reads as TGCGCCAGCAGCCAAGATTACGGCAGGGTCGGGACCACTGAAGCTTTCTTT. Protein sequence: CASSQDYGRVGTTEAFF.

V gene TRBV7-2 combines with J gene TRBJ1-4; unclear D gene. Trimming cost V 1 base and J 3 bases, with 6 bases left between them. CDR1 and CDR2 (germline): SGHTA, FQGNSA. The CDR3 is 14 residues long. The chain's CDR3 is CASSLDTANEKLFF. The CDR3, as DNA: TGTGCCAGCAGCTTAGACACTGCTAATGAAAAACTGTTTTTT.